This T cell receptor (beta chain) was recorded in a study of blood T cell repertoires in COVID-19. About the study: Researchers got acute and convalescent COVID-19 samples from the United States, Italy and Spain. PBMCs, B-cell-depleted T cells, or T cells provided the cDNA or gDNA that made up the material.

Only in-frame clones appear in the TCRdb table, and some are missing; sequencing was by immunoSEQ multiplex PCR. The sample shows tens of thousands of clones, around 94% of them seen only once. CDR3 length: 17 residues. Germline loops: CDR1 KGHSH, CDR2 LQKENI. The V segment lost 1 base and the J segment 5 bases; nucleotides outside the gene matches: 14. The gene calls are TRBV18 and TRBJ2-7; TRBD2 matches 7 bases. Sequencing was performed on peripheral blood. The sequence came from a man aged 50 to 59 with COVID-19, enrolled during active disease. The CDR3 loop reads CASSPQPPRGSNNEQYF. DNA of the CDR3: TGTGCCAGCTCACCACAGCCCCCGCGCGGGAGCAACAACGAGCAGTACTTC.